The rows below give T cell receptor beta chains drawn from one sample of a study of T cells in Graves' hyperthyroidism and ophthalmopathy. Via MiXCR, TCRdb re-called the multiplex PCR reads, giving one row per CDR3 protein. The sample has 490,000 or so distinct CDR3 sequences, 35% to 50% seen once. Material: peripheral blood or thyroid tissue (not recorded which). The receptors shown here come from an adult woman with Graves' disease, either hyperthyroidism or ophthalmopathy (not recorded which). The CDR3 runs from the conserved cysteine through the conserved F or W. The order of the fields is V gene, J gene, D gene, clone size, CDR3 DNA, CDR3 protein. The D gene is left open where the match is weak. Clone sizes are given selectively: once, few, many, or a class where the clone is expanded.

>TRBV11-1|TRBJ2-7|TRBD1|NA
TGTGCCAGCAGTCTTCCGGGACAGGGGGCGCACGAGCAGTACTTC
CASSLPGQGAHEQYF
>TRBV6-1|TRBJ2-7|NA|many
TGTGCCAGCAGTCCCCGTTACGAGCAGTACTTC
CASSPRYEQYF
>TRBV29-1|TRBJ2-7|TRBD2|few
TGCAGCGGTTTGGAGCGGGATTCCTACGAGCAGTACTTC
CSGLERDSYEQYF
>TRBV7-9|TRBJ1-5|TRBD1|NA
TGTGCCAGCAGCTTAGAGGCAGGGGGTGGTCAGCCCCAGCATTTT
CASSLEAGGGQPQHF
>TRBV7-2|TRBJ2-2|NA|many
TGTGCCAACCCGCGGGCGGGGACCCTTAACACCGGGGAGCTGTTTTTT
CANPRAGTLNTGELFF
>TRBV10-2|TRBJ1-1|NA|NA
TGCGCCAGCAGCCAAGGACAGAATGCCATGAACACTGAAGCTTTCTTT
CASSQGQNAMNTEAFF
>TRBV11-2|TRBJ1-1|NA|NA
TGTGCCAGCACCGCCGGGGGGGACACTGAAGCTTTCTTT
CASTAGGDTEAFF
>TRBV20-1|TRBJ2-7|NA|NA
TGCAGTGCTAGAGTGACGGAGCAGTACTTC
CSARVTEQYF
>TRBV11-2|TRBJ1-2|TRBD1|NA
TGTGCCAGCAGCCAGACTAGCGGGACAGGGGATGGCTACACCTTC
CASSQTSGTGDGYTF
>TRBV25-1|TRBJ1-5|TRBD1|NA
TGTGCCAGCAGTGAATTGGGGACAGGGAGCAATCAGCCCCAGCATTTT
CASSELGTGSNQPQHF
>TRBV5-4|TRBJ2-5|NA|NA
TGTGCCAGCAGCTTTCACGGGAGAAAGACCCAGTACTTC
CASSFHGRKTQYF
>TRBV15|TRBJ1-2|NA|NA
TGTGCCACCAGCGGAGATACGGTCTATGGCTACACCTTC
CATSGDTVYGYTF
>TRBV20-1|TRBJ2-2|TRBD2|many
TGCAGTGCTAGGAGACTAGCATCCGGGGAGCTGTTTTTT
CSARRLASGELFF